The rows below give T cell receptor beta chains drawn from one sample of a study of technical replicates of blood from a few donors. Sequencing used immunoSEQ multiplex PCR; TCRdb keeps in-frame clones, though not all of them. The data hold about 80,000 clones, with about nine tenths observed a single time. Sequencing input: T cells isolated from PBMCs. These receptors were obtained from a human donor in good health. Both conserved end residues are part of each CDR3. Fields, in order: D gene, clone size, J gene, V gene, CDR3 protein, CDR3 DNA. The D gene is left open where the match is weak. Not every row has a clone size; where given, it reads once, few, many or a size class.

d_gene: TRBD1
abundance: once
j_gene: TRBJ1-1
v_gene: TRBV10-3
CDR3aa: CAISPDRGMNTEAFF
CDR3nt: TGTGCCATCAGTCCGGACAGGGGCATGAACACTGAAGCTTTCTTT

d_gene: NA
abundance: NA
j_gene: TRBJ2-3
v_gene: TRBV5-1
CDR3aa: CASFAGTPSTDTQYF
CDR3nt: TGCGCCAGCTTTGCCGGGACTCCGAGCACAGATACGCAGTATTTT

d_gene: TRBD2
abundance: NA
j_gene: TRBJ2-7
v_gene: TRBV30
CDR3aa: CAGGRSYEQYF
CDR3nt: TGTGCCGGCGGGAGGTCCTACGAGCAGTACTTC

d_gene: TRBD1
abundance: few
j_gene: TRBJ1-1
v_gene: TRBV28
CDR3aa: CASIFEGAGVNTEAFF
CDR3nt: TGTGCCAGCATCTTTGAGGGGGCCGGCGTGAACACTGAAGCTTTCTTT

d_gene: NA
abundance: NA
j_gene: TRBJ1-1
v_gene: TRBV11-2
CDR3aa: CASSLEVTGFTEAFF
CDR3nt: TGTGCCAGCAGCTTAGAAGTCACGGGATTTACTGAAGCTTTCTTT

d_gene: TRBD2
abundance: NA
j_gene: TRBJ2-3
v_gene: TRBV28
CDR3aa: CASSRRLAGEDTQYF
CDR3nt: TGTGCCAGCAGTCGAAGACTAGCGGGAGAGGATACGCAGTATTTT

d_gene: NA
abundance: NA
j_gene: TRBJ2-1
v_gene: TRBV7-2
CDR3aa: CASSSGLKNEQFF
CDR3nt: TGTGCCAGCAGCTCTGGACTGAAAAATGAGCAGTTCTTC

d_gene: NA
abundance: once
j_gene: TRBJ2-7
v_gene: TRBV7-9
CDR3aa: CASSLIEYEQYF
CDR3nt: TGTGCCAGCAGCTTAATCGAGTACGAGCAGTACTTC

d_gene: NA
abundance: once
j_gene: TRBJ2-1
v_gene: TRBV13
CDR3aa: CASSSTSGEVPDNEQFF
CDR3nt: TGTGCCAGCAGCTCGACTTCGGGGGAGGTACCGGATAATGAGCAGTTCTTC

d_gene: TRBD2
abundance: NA
j_gene: TRBJ2-3
v_gene: TRBV4-2
CDR3aa: CASSQEEGLATDTQYF
CDR3nt: TGTGCCAGCAGCCAAGAAGAGGGACTAGCGACAGATACGCAGTATTTT

d_gene: TRBD2
abundance: NA
j_gene: TRBJ2-6
v_gene: TRBV6-4
CDR3aa: CASSRTSGSGGANVLTF
CDR3nt: TGTGCCAGCAGCCGGACTAGCGGGAGTGGAGGGGCCAACGTCCTGACTTTC

d_gene: NA
abundance: NA
j_gene: TRBJ2-2
v_gene: TRBV6-4
CDR3aa: CASRIGTNTGELFF
CDR3nt: TGTGCCAGCCGTATCGGGACGAACACCGGGGAGCTGTTTTTT

d_gene: TRBD2
abundance: NA
j_gene: TRBJ2-5
v_gene: TRBV14
CDR3aa: CASSSSAGDQETQYF
CDR3nt: TGTGCCAGCAGTTCTTCAGCGGGGGATCAAGAGACCCAGTACTTC

d_gene: NA
abundance: NA
j_gene: TRBJ1-5
v_gene: TRBV19
CDR3aa: CASSPGEGYQPQHF
CDR3nt: TGTGCCAGTAGCCCAGGGGAAGGATATCAGCCCCAGCATTTT